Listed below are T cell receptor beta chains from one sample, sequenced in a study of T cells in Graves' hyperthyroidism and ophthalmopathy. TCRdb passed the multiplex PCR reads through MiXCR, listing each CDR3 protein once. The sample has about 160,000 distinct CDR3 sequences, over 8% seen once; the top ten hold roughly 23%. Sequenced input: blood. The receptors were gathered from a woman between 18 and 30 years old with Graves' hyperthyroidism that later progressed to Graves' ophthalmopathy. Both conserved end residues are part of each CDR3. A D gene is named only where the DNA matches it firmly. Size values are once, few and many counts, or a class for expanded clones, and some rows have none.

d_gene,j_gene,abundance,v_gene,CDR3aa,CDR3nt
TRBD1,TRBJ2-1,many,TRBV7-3,CASSFPTGGSNEQFF,TGTGCCAGCAGCTTCCCGACAGGGGGGTCGAATGAGCAGTTCTTC
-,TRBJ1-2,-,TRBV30,CAWRQRRQFNYGYTF,TGTGCCTGGAGACAGAGGCGACAGTTCAACTATGGCTACACCTTC
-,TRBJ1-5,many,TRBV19,CASNMGLITGQPQHF,TGTGCCAGTAACATGGGACTGATAACGGGTCAGCCCCAGCATTTT
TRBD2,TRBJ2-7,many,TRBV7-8,CASSWATAGGAYEQYF,TGTGCCAGCAGCTGGGCCACAGCGGGAGGTGCCTACGAGCAGTACTTC
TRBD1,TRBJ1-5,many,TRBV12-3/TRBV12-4,CASSFTGGDQPQHF,TGTGCCAGCAGTTTCACAGGGGGCGATCAGCCCCAGCATTTT
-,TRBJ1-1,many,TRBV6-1,CASKDPQGEAFF,TGTGCCAGCAAGGACCCTCAGGGTGAAGCTTTCTTT
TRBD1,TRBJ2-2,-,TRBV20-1,CSARDPLLTGRTGELFF,TGCAGTGCTAGAGATCCCCTCCTGACAGGGCGCACCGGGGAGCTGTTTTTT
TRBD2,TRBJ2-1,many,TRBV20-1,CSARAVAGVYNEQFF,TGCAGTGCTAGGGCGGTAGCGGGAGTCTACAATGAGCAGTTCTTC
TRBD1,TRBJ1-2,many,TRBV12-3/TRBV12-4,CASSSRDRDVDGYTF,TGTGCCAGCAGCTCCCGGGACAGGGATGTCGATGGCTACACCTTC
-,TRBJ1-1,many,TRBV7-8,CASSDRSLMTEAFF,TGTGCCAGCAGCGATCGTTCCCTAATGACTGAAGCTTTCTTT
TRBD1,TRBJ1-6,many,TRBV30,CAWGTGDNSPLHF,TGTGCCTGGGGGACAGGGGACAATTCACCCCTCCACTTT
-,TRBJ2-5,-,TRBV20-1,CSARESPGREFKETQYF,TGCAGTGCTAGAGAATCCCCCGGGCGGGAATTCAAAGAGACCCAGTACTTC
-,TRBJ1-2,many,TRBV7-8,CASSLGGQTSDGYTF,TGTGCCAGCAGCTTAGGGGGCCAGACCTCCGATGGCTACACCTTC
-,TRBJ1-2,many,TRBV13,CASSPQANYGYTF,TGTGCCAGCAGCCCTCAGGCTAACTATGGCTACACCTTC
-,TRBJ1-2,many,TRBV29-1,CSVDSGDGYTF,TGCAGCGTTGATTCTGGAGATGGCTACACCTTC
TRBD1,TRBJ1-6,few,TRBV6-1,CASRTGDSYNSPLHF,TGTGCCAGCAGGACAGGGGACTCCTATAATTCACCCCTCCACTTT
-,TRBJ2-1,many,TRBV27,CASSLSGVYNEQFF,TGTGCCAGCAGTTTATCAGGGGTCTACAATGAGCAGTTCTTC
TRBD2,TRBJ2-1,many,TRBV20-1,CSVGLAGMYEQFF,TGCAGTGTGGGACTAGCGGGGATGTATGAGCAGTTCTTC
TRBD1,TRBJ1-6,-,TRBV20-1,CSASTGVNPPLHF,TGCAGTGCTTCGACAGGGGTGAATCCACCCCTCCACTTT
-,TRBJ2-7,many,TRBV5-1,CASSPSSRSYEQYF,TGCGCCAGCAGCCCGTCGTCCCGGTCCTACGAGCAGTACTTC
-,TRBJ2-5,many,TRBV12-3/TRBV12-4,CASSLALLGETQYF,TGTGCCAGCAGTTTAGCGCTGTTAGGGGAGACCCAGTACTTC
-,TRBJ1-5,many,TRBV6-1,CASSVELNQPQHF,TGTGCCAGCAGTGTCGAGTTGAATCAGCCCCAGCATTTT
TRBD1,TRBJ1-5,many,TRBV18,CASSPSSLDRGQPQHF,TGTGCCAGCTCACCTTCCTCCTTGGACAGGGGACAGCCCCAGCATTTT
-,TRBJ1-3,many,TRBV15,CATSRDHASGNTIYF,TGTGCCACCAGCAGAGATCACGCCTCTGGAAACACCATATATTTT
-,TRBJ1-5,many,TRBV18,CASSPFGGDEPQHF,TGTGCCAGCTCACCATTTGGGGGCGACGAGCCCCAGCATTTT
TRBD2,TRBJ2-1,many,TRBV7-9,CASSPYRGGPYNEQFF,TGTGCCAGCAGTCCATACCGGGGGGGGCCCTACAATGAGCAGTTCTTC
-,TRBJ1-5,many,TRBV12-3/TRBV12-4,CASSVGGRNQPQHF,TGTGCCAGCAGTGTGGGAGGGAGAAACCAGCCCCAGCATTTT
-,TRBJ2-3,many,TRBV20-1,CSANLGTDTDTQYF,TGCAGTGCTAACCTAGGGACCGACACAGATACGCAGTATTTT
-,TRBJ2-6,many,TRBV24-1,CATSDSPGHNSGANVLTF,TGTGCCACCAGTGATTCGCCGGGACACAACTCTGGGGCCAACGTCCTGACTTTC
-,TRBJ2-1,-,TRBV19,CASSIVGSGAYNEQFF,TGTGCCAGTAGTATAGTAGGTAGCGGAGCCTACAATGAGCAGTTCTTC
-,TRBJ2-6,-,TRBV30,CAWSEENSGANVLTF,TGTGCCTGGAGTGAGGAGAATTCTGGGGCCAACGTCCTGACTTTC
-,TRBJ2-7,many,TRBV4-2,CASSQTGEQYF,TGTGCCAGCAGCCAGACAGGAGAGCAGTACTTC
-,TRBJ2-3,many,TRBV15,CATSRTRGPGDTDTQYF,TGTGCCACCAGCAGAACCCGTGGACCTGGGGACACAGATACGCAGTATTTT
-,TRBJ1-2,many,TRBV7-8,CASSLGRGGYYGYTF,TGTGCCAGCAGCTTAGGACGAGGAGGATACTATGGCTACACCTTC
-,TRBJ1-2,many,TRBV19,CASSAEGQNYGYTF,TGTGCCAGTAGCGCAGAAGGTCAGAACTATGGCTACACCTTC
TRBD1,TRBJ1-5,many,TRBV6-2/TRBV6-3,CASSEGQGWYSNQPQHF,TGTGCCAGCAGTGAGGGACAGGGATGGTATAGCAATCAGCCCCAGCATTTT
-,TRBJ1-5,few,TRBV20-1,CSARLSGYDQPQHF,TGCAGTGCTAGGTTATCGGGGTACGATCAGCCCCAGCATTTT
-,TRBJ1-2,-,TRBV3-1,CASSQASPGYGYTF,TGTGCCAGCAGCCAAGCGTCCCCGGGCTATGGCTACACCTTC
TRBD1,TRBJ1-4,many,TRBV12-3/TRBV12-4,CASSRTGETFEEKLFF,TGTGCCAGCAGTCGGACAGGGGAGACGTTCGAAGAAAAACTGTTTTTT
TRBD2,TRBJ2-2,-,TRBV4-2,CASSRTSGAGELFF,TGTGCCAGCAGCCGGACTAGCGGGGCCGGGGAGCTGTTTTTT
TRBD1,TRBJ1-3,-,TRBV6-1,CASSPDRDRRNTIYF,TGTGCCAGCAGCCCAGACAGGGACAGGAGAAACACCATATATTTT
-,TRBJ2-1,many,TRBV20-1,CSARDSERNEQFF,TGCAGTGCAAGGGACTCCGAACGTAATGAGCAGTTCTTC
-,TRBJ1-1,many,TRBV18,CASSDDTGVPNTEAFF,TGTGCCAGCTCAGACGATACAGGAGTCCCTAACACTGAAGCTTTCTTT